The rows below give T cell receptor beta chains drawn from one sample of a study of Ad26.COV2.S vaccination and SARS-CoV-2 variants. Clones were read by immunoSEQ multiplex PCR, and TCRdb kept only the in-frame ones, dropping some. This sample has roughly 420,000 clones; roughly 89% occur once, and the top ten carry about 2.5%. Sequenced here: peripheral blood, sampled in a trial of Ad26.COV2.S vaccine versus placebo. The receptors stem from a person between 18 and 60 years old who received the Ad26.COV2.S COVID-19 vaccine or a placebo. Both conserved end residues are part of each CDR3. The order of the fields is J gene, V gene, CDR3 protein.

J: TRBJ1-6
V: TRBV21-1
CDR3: CASQPGQTFSSYNSPLHF

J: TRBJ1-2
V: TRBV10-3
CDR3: CAISESGTYANYGYTF

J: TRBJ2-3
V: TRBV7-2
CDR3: CASSLLAVDTQYF

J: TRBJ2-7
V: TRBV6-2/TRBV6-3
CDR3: CASSPDRRYEQYF

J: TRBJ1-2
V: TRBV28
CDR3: CASRSRGLLYGYTF

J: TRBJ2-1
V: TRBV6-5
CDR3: CASSASGPWDNEQFF

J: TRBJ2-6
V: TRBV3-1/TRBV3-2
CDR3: CASSQLANVLTF

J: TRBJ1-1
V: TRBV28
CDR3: CASSRRQVYTEAFF

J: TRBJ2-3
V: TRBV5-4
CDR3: CASSSTWGDTQYF

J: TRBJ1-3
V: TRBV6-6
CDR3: CASTREGSSGNTIYF

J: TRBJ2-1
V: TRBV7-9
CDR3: CASSLVGRVGNEQFF

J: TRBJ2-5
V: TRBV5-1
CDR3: CASSLQPGGQETQYF

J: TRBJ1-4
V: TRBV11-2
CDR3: CASSFDSFSEKLFF

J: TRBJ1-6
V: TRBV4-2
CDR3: CASSQKDSGSSYNSPLHF

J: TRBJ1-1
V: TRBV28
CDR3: CASSRGDETGETEAFF

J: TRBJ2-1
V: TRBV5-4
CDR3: CASSPYTGTSGLNEQFF

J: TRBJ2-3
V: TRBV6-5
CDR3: CASRRLSTDTQYF

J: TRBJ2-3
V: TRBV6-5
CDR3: CASSLFDGSDTQYF

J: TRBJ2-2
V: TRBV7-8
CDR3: CASSFPVNRGGDTGELFF

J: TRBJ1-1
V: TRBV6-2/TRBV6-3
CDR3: CASSYNFLTEAFF

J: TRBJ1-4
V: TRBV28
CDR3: CASSPNGGQGVSGSNEKLFF

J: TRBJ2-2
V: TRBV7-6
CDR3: CASSPQPGQNTGELFF

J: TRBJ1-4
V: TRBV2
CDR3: CASKEASEGEKLFF

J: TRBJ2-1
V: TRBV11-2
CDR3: CASSFHPLDPYNEQFF

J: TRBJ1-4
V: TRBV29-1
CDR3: CSVVRRGQEKLFF

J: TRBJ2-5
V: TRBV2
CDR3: CASSNLQETQYF

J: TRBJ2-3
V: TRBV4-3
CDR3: CASSQESLGTDTQYF

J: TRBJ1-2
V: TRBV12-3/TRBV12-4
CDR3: CASSRDRGPRYTF

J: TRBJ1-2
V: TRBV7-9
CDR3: CASSSDGPEYGYTF

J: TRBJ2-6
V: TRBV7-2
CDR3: CASSLGSSGANVLTF

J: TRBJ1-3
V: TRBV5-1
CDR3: CASSLGGPNSGNTIYF

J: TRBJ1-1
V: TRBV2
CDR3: CASSGPGQGATEAFF

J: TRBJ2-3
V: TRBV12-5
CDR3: CASGLVPGLAGVQDTQYF